These 27 T cell receptor beta chains came from one sample sequenced in a study of Ad26.COV2.S vaccination and SARS-CoV-2 variants. Sequencing was performed with immunoSEQ multiplex PCR; in TCRdb, only in-frame clones are kept and a portion is missing. The data show approximately 500,000 clones, with around 88% seen just once and around 13% held by the top ten. Indicated treatment: over 15 received Ad26.COV2.S at low or high dose, single or two shots; roughly 5 received placebo; per-sample allocation not given. Collection of the samples took place on day 63 after the first injection of vaccine or placebo. The sequences come from peripheral blood, collected in a trial of Ad26.COV2.S vaccine versus placebo. These receptors were obtained from a person aged 18 to 59 who received the Ad26.COV2.S COVID-19 vaccine or a placebo.

This clone showed up just once. The genes are TRBV7-3 and TRBJ2-1, with D perhaps matching TRBD1 (6 bases). Germline loops: CDR1 SGHTA, CDR2 FQGTGA. The CDR3 has 13 amino acids. The V end lost 5 bases, the J end lost 7 bases, and 12 bases lay between the germline ends. The CDR3 loop reads CASSETGRNEQFF. In DNA form, the CDR3 reads TGTGCCAGCAGCGAAACAGGGCGAAATGAGCAGTTCTTC.

The chain recombines TRBV6-2 or TRBV6-3 with TRBJ1-1; unclear D gene. CDR3 length equals 16 residues. CDR1 is MNHEY, CDR2 SVGEGT, per germline. Trimming took 2 bases from V and 4 from J, leaving 17 bases between them. DNA for the CDR3: TGTGCCAGCAGTTACCGAGCAGGTGGAGATTTCACTGAAGCTTTCTTT. This translates into CASSYRAGGDFTEAFF.

The chain has TRBV14 and TRBJ2-4, with 7 nucleotides matching TRBD2. Germline CDR1 is SGHDN and CDR2 is FVKESK. V lost 5 bases, J lost 4 bases, and 8 bases stayed unmatched. The CDR3 totals 15 residues. DNA of the CDR3: TGTGCCAGCAGCTCGACTAGCTCCTTTAAAAACATTCAGTACTTC. Residues: CASSSTSSFKNIQYF.

The chain uses TRBV3-1 (or the pseudogene TRBV3-2) and TRBJ2-2; 9 nucleotides match TRBD2. Germline trimming cut 6 bases from V and 1 base from J; bases unmatched to any gene: 0. The CDR3 covers 14 residues. CDR1 LGHDT and CDR2 YNNKEL come from the germline V gene (reference sequence). The CDR3: CASRLAGNTGELFF. For the CDR3, the DNA is TGTGCCAGCAGACTAGCGGGGAACACCGGGGAGCTGTTTTTT.

V usage is TRBV14 and J usage is TRBJ2-7, with 9 bases lining up with TRBD1. V shed 3 bases, J shed 3 bases, and the junction held 9 bases outside the gene matches. The CDR3 sequence is 16 residues long. Germline CDR1 SGHDN, CDR2 FVKESK. The CDR3 loop is CASSQGVGTGLYEQYF. For the CDR3, the DNA is TGTGCCAGCAGCCAGGGGGTCGGGACAGGGCTCTACGAGCAGTACTTC.

J is TRBJ2-5 and V is TRBV21-1. TRBV21-1 is given as a pseudogene. CDR3 size: 14 residues. The CDR3 sequence: CASSKALLVETQYF. The CDR3 region has the DNA TGTGCCAGCAGCAAAGCGCTCTTGGTCGAGACCCAGTACTTC.

This chain connects TRBV5-4 to TRBJ1-1, with TRBD1 as a possible D gene (5 bases). Germline V gene lookup returns CDR1 SGHNT and CDR2 YYREEE (reference sequence). This CDR3 spans 16 amino acids. The V gene lost 2 bases and the J gene lost 4 bases, with 18 bases spanning the gap. The CDR3 DNA reads as TGTGCCAGCAGCTTCAGAAGGGGATCGGTTGCCACTGAAGCTTTCTTT. Its translation is CASSFRRGSVATEAFF.

The rearrangement uses TRBV19 and TRBJ1-2; TRBD1 is a possible D gene (6 bases). Per the germline V gene, CDR1 is LNHDA and CDR2 is SQIVND (reference sequence). The CDR3 extends over 16 amino acids. Trimming cost V 5 bases and J 0 bases, with 16 bases left between them. Here the CDR3 reads CASSLAGTPSNYGYTF. CDR3 DNA sequence: TGTGCCAGTAGTCTAGCCGGGACACCTTCTAACTATGGCTACACCTTC.

Points on this clone: Other DNA sequences from this sample encode an identical CDR3 as well. CDR3 bases: TGCGCCAGCAGCCTGACCGACGAGCAGTACTTC. Translated: CASSLTDEQYF. The chain couples TRBV5-1 to TRBJ2-7; the D is unclear. Trimming removed 4 bases at V and 5 bases at J, with 7 bases between. Germline CDR1 SGHRS, CDR2 YFSETQ. The CDR3 loop spans 11 amino acids. The full variable domain, in which reference TRBV5-1 and TRBJ2-7 provide the parts outside the CDR3, is KAGVTQTPRYLIKTRGQQVTLSCSPISGHRSVSWYQQTPGQGLQFLFEYFSETQRNKGNFPGRFSGRQFSNSRSEMNVSTLELGDSALYLCASSLTDEQYFGPGTRLTVT.

The rearrangement links TRBV5-1 to TRBJ1-4; possible D gene TRBD1, 6 bases. V lost 4 bases and J 7 bases, leaving 23 bases between the germline ends. This CDR3 is 17 amino acids long. Germline assignment: CDR1 SGHRS and CDR2 YFSETQ. The CDR3 reads CASSALWAQGGGEKLFF. The CDR3 DNA sequence: TGCGCCAGCAGCGCTCTTTGGGCACAGGGAGGTGGTGAAAAACTGTTTTTT. Together with reference TRBV5-1 and TRBJ1-4, the CDR3 gives the full variable domain: KAGVTQTPRYLIKTRGQQVTLSCSPISGHRSVSWYQQTPGQGLQFLFEYFSETQRNKGNFPGRFSGRQFSNSRSEMNVSTLELGDSALYLCASSALWAQGGGEKLFFGSGTQLSVL.

The chain is built from TRBV29-1 and TRBJ2-7; tentatively, D is TRBD1 (5 bases). Germline V gene data show CDR1 as SQVTM and CDR2 as ANQGSEA. The CDR3 is 13 amino acids. Trimming left V 6 bases short and J 2 bases short, with 14 bases between. The CDR3 loop is CSVRTAGPYEQYF. The CDR3 coding sequence is TGCAGCGTCCGAACGGCAGGGCCCTACGAGCAGTACTTC.

This clone has just one count. This CDR3 reads CASTTARGGGTEAFF. The CDR3 DNA reads as TGTGCCAGCACCACAGCACGGGGAGGGGGCACTGAAGCTTTCTTT. The genes are TRBV11-1 and TRBJ1-1; D might be TRBD1 (6 bases). This CDR3 contains 15 residues. In germline, CDR1 is SGHAT, CDR2 FQDESV (reference sequence). The V and J ends lost 7 bases and 4 bases respectively, with 19 bases between them.

V usage is TRBV4-2 and J usage is TRBJ2-3, with TRBD2 matching over 7 bases. Trimming cost V 4 bases and J 1 base; bases outside gene matches: 5. The CDR3 consists of 15 residues. Germline V CDR1 and CDR2: LGHNA, YNFKEQ. CDR3 nucleotides: TGTGCCAGCAGCCCAGCCACTAGCGGCACAGATACGCAGTATTTT. Encoded protein: CASSPATSGTDTQYF.

This chain links TRBV5-1 with TRBJ1-1; D call uncertain. The germline gives CDR1 SGHRS, CDR2 YFSETQ. CDR3 length: 14 residues. V shed 4 bases and J shed 0 bases, with 10 bases lying between them. The CDR3 loop is CASSPGFMNTEAFF. The DNA of the CDR3 is TGCGCCAGCAGCCCGGGGTTCATGAACACTGAAGCTTTCTTT.

This chain connects TRBV28 to TRBJ1-5; D possibly corresponds to TRBD1 (5 bases). Trimming removed 7 bases from V and 8 bases from J, with 15 bases in between. Germline V gives CDR1 MDHEN, CDR2 SYDVKM. This CDR3 is 13 amino acids long. The CDR3, as DNA: TGTGCCAGCACCAAAGGGGTGGGAAAGCCCCAGCATTTT. It is translated as CASTKGVGKPQHF.

The V gene is TRBV14, the J gene TRBJ2-7; 11 bases are shared with TRBD2. This CDR3 spans 19 amino acids. The J segment lost 7 bases and the V segment lost 0 bases, leaving 17 bases of the junction unmatched. The germline V gene has CDR1 SGHDN and CDR2 FVKESK. The CDR3 DNA follows: TGTGCCAGCAGCCAAGATTTCACTAGCGGGAGAACGATAGTAAGTGAGCAGTACTTC. Translating it yields CASSQDFTSGRTIVSEQYF.

The chain links TRBV5-8 to TRBJ1-3; no firm D call. Germline CDR1 is SGHTS and CDR2 is YDEGEE. The CDR3 extends over 16 amino acids. Trimming stripped 0 bases from V and 0 bases from J, with 10 bases between. The CDR3 protein is CASSLVVAYSGNTIYF. The CDR3 DNA reads TGTGCCAGCAGCTTGGTGGTCGCCTACTCTGGAAACACCATATATTTT.

The V and J genes are TRBV28 and TRBJ2-3; no definite D call. CDR1 is MDHEN, CDR2 SYDVKM, per germline. The CDR3 runs to 13 residues. Trimming left V 5 bases short and J 6 bases short, with 12 bases between. This chain's CDR3 is CASSPTARDTQYF. CDR3 sequence (DNA): TGTGCCAGCAGTCCGACTGCCCGGGATACGCAGTATTTT.

The chain combines TRBV5-6 with TRBJ1-5; a weak D match, TRBD1 (5 bases). The CDR3 sequence is 15 residues long. The ends were cut back, 3 bases at V and 9 bases at J, with 19 bases in the middle. In germline, CDR1 is SGHDT, CDR2 YYEEEE. DNA for the CDR3: TGTGCCAGCAGCTCATGGGGCAGCATAATCAGGCCCCAGCATTTT. Translating gives CASSSWGSIIRPQHF.

The chain links TRBV19 to TRBJ2-7; D gene unclear. The germline V and J ends were trimmed by 10 bases and 4 bases, with 11 bases remaining between them. The CDR3 contains 11 residues. CDR1 and CDR2 from the germline V gene are LNHDA and SQIVND (reference sequence). The CDR3 DNA follows: TGTGCCACCCAGACCCGATACGAGCAGTACTTC. Translation: CATQTRYEQYF.

This clone is a singleton in its sample. J is TRBJ2-5 and V is TRBV7-2; 7 nucleotides match TRBD1. This CDR3 has 15 residues. J lost 4 bases, V lost 4 bases, and 9 bases had no gene match. Germline V gene sequence: CDR1 SGHTA, CDR2 FQGNSA. CDR3 nucleotides: TGTGCCAGCAGCTCCCAGGGGGTACGGAGAGAGACCCAGTACTTC. This codes for CASSSQGVRRETQYF.

This clone was counted once. V gene TRBV6-5 combines with J gene TRBJ2-3, with 8 bases aligning to TRBD2. In germline, CDR1 is MNHEY, CDR2 SVGAGI. The CDR3 sequence is 15 residues long. V lost 6 bases to trimming and J lost 7 bases; unmatched junction nucleotides: 12. CDR3 DNA sequence: TGTGCCAGCAGGGTGAGCGGGAGAGGGATTTATACGCAGTATTTT. Its protein is CASRVSGRGIYTQYF.

This clone was detected only once. The V gene is TRBV30, the J gene TRBJ1-6; D remains ambiguous. Germline V gives CDR1 GTSNPN, CDR2 SVGIG (reference sequence). The CDR3 length is 14 residues. V gave up 3 bases and J gave up 3 bases, with 9 bases separating them. CDR3 DNA: TGTGCCTGGAGGGGTCTACTCTATAATTCACCCCTCCACTTT. Translating gives CAWRGLLYNSPLHF.

V is TRBV28 and J is TRBJ1-2; D gene unclear. CDR3 size: 13 residues. From germline, CDR1 is MDHEN and CDR2 SYDVKM. Trimming took off 4 bases at V and 5 bases at J, with 11 bases between the two ends. The chain's CDR3 is CASSSPTSYGYTF. The CDR3 nucleotides are TGTGCCAGCAGTTCCCCCACCTCATATGGCTACACCTTC.

The chain links TRBV9 to TRBJ2-3, with a possible D match to TRBD2 (5 bases). The germline gives CDR1 SGDLS, CDR2 YYNGEE. CDR3 size: 14 residues. The germline V and J ends were trimmed by 2 bases and 4 bases, with 11 bases remaining between them. This CDR3 is CASSVRGIADTQYF. The CDR3 DNA sequence: TGTGCCAGCAGCGTTAGAGGGATTGCAGATACGCAGTATTTT.

The CDR3 DNA reads TGTGCCAGCAGCGTAGAGACAGGGGTTGGTTCACCCCTCCACTTT. It yields the protein CASSVETGVGSPLHF. The gene calls are TRBV9 and TRBJ1-6, with 8 positions matching TRBD1. Per the germline V gene, CDR1 is SGDLS and CDR2 is YYNGEE. Germline trimming cut 0 bases from V and 9 bases from J; bases unmatched to any gene: 5. The length of the CDR3 is 15 residues.

The gene calls are TRBV30 and TRBJ1-5; D is unclear. The germline V and J ends were trimmed by 3 bases and 7 bases, with 13 bases remaining between them. The germline gives CDR1 GTSNPN, CDR2 SVGIG (reference sequence). CDR3 length equals 13 residues. In DNA form, the CDR3 reads TGTGCCTGGAGCAAAGGTCCGGACCAGCCCCAGCATTTT. Translating it yields CAWSKGPDQPQHF.